Below, 29 T cell receptor beta chains from the same sample are listed, as sequenced in a study of OX40 agonist ivuxolimab in advanced cancers. Using immunoSEQ multiplex PCR, the repertoire was profiled, and TCRdb retains in-frame clones only, with some absent. This sample carries about 52,000 clones, roughly 94% of them seen once, and the ten largest clones take 12%. This material consisted of CD4+ or CD8+ T cells sorted from blood, taken in a trial of the OX40 agonist ivuxolimab. The receptor set was obtained from an adult with an advanced solid tumor such as melanoma, head and neck, liver or kidney cancer.

V is TRBV9 and J is TRBJ2-7; 10 nucleotides match TRBD2. J lost 4 bases, V lost 4 bases, and 5 bases had no gene match. Germline CDR1 reads SGDLS; CDR2 reads YYNGEE. The CDR3 totals 14 residues. CDR3 nucleotides: TGTGCCAGCAGCACACAGCGGGAGGGTTACGAGCAGTACTTC. Translating it yields CASSTQREGYEQYF.

The rearrangement uses TRBV9 and TRBJ1-3; no clear D gene. Trimming left V 1 base short and J 8 bases short, with 7 bases between. Germline CDR1 SGDLS, CDR2 YYNGEE. CDR3 size: 12 residues. CDR3 in DNA: TGTGCCAGCAGCGTACCTAGCGACACCATATATTTT. Amino acid sequence: CASSVPSDTIYF.

V is TRBV9 and J is TRBJ2-5; TRBD2 aligns across 8 bases. Looked up from germline, CDR1 is SGDLS and CDR2 is YYNGEE. Germline trimming cut 3 bases from V and 5 bases from J; bases unmatched to any gene: 9. The CDR3 has 15 amino acids. The CDR3 loop reads CASSAPGAGEETQYF. For the CDR3, the DNA is TGTGCCAGCAGCGCCCCCGGAGCGGGAGAGGAGACCCAGTACTTC.

The chain employs TRBV7-6 and TRBJ2-7, with D tentatively TRBD2 (5 bases). With 0 bases removed from V and 4 bases from J, the gap between germline ends came to 10 bases. Germline CDR1 reads SGHVS; CDR2 reads FNYEAQ. There are 14 residues in the CDR3. In nucleotides, the CDR3 is TGTGCCAGCAGCTTAGCGGACGGGGAATACGAGCAGTACTTC. Translated: CASSLADGEYEQYF.

This sequence joins TRBV2 and TRBJ2-3, with no clear D. Deletions cut 7 bases from V and 0 bases from J, with 14 bases between. The CDR3 extends over 15 amino acids. Germline values: CDR1 SNHLY, CDR2 FYNNEI. The CDR3 sequence: CASTSGGSSTDTQYF. Written as DNA, the CDR3 is TGTGCCAGCACCTCTGGCGGATCTAGCACAGATACGCAGTATTTT.

The chain combines TRBV5-1 with TRBJ2-7; no clear D gene. CDR1 is SGHRS and CDR2 is YFSETQ in the germline V gene. V lost 6 bases and J lost 0, with 16 bases in between. The CDR3 totals 15 residues. The CDR3 DNA reads TGCGCCAGCACCGATTTAGACGTACCCTCCTACGAGCAGTACTTC. Translated, it gives CASTDLDVPSYEQYF.

The V and J genes are TRBV6-4 and TRBJ2-1; no clear D gene. Germline assignment: CDR1 MRHNA and CDR2 SNTAGT. This CDR3 is 16 amino acids long. V shed 3 bases and J shed 0 bases, with 12 bases lying between them. The CDR3 bases are TGTGCCAGCAGTGAAGGTCCAGTTCTCTCCTACAATGAGCAGTTCTTC. This gives the protein CASSEGPVLSYNEQFF.

The rearrangement uses TRBV5-1 and TRBJ1-2; TRBD1 matches 10 bases. Germline CDR1 SGHRS, CDR2 YFSETQ. Trimming took 4 bases from V and 6 from J; bases not matched to a gene: 6. The CDR3 consists of 14 residues. The DNA of the CDR3 is TGCGCCAGCAGCCTAAGACAGGGGGCTGATGGCTACACCTTC. The encoded protein is CASSLRQGADGYTF. Based on the CDR3 plus reference TRBV5-1 and TRBJ1-2, the full variable domain is KAGVTQTPRYLIKTRGQQVTLSCSPISGHRSVSWYQQTPGQGLQFLFEYFSETQRNKGNFPGRFSGRQFSNSRSEMNVSTLELGDSALYLCASSLRQGADGYTFGSGTRLTVV.

This rearrangement joins TRBV27 to TRBJ2-7; D unclear. This CDR3 has 12 residues. V was cut by 1 base and J by 7 bases, with 8 bases left in between. The germline V gene has CDR1 MNHEY and CDR2 SMNVEV (reference sequence). This CDR3 reads CASSLWDGEQYF. The CDR3, as DNA: TGTGCCAGCAGTTTATGGGATGGGGAGCAGTACTTC.

The chain recombines TRBV5-1 with TRBJ2-2, with a possible D match to TRBD2 (5 bases). Trimming stripped 4 bases from V and 1 base from J, with 14 bases between. The CDR3 is made up of 16 amino acids. CDR1 and CDR2 (germline): SGHRS, YFSETQ. The CDR3 DNA is TGCGCCAGCAGCCCTGATTGGGAGATGAACACCGGGGAGCTGTTTTTT. This codes for CASSPDWEMNTGELFF.

This chain links TRBV6-5 with TRBJ2-5; 10 bases map to TRBD1. The CDR3 loop spans 14 amino acids. V shed 5 bases, J shed 5 bases, and the junction held 5 bases outside the gene matches. Germline CDR1 MNHEY, CDR2 SVGAGI. For the CDR3, the DNA is TGTGCCAGCAGTCGGGACAGGGGAGAGGAGACCCAGTACTTC. Translating it yields CASSRDRGEETQYF.

This clone has only one observation. The V gene is TRBV9, the J gene TRBJ2-7, with 8 bases aligning to TRBD2. Per germline, CDR1 SGDLS and CDR2 YYNGEE. V lost 4 bases, J lost 2 bases, and 8 bases stayed unmatched. The CDR3 has 15 residues. DNA for the CDR3: TGTGCCAGCAGCCCGTCTAGCGGGCCAGCCTACGAGCAGTACTTC. The encoded protein is CASSPSSGPAYEQYF. Combining the CDR3 with reference TRBV9 and TRBJ2-7 gives the whole variable domain DSGVTQTPKHLITATGQRVTLRCSPRSGDLSVYWYQQSLDQGLQFLIQYYNGEERAKGNILERFSAQQFPDLHSELNLSSLELGDSALYFCASSPSSGPAYEQYFGPGTRLTVT.

DNA of the CDR3: TGTGCCAGCAGCTCGCCGGACAGGGGGCTCTACGAGCAGTACTTC. This translates into CASSSPDRGLYEQYF. This chain connects TRBV7-2 to TRBJ2-7; TRBD1 matches at 11 bases. The CDR3 consists of 15 residues. With V trimmed by 4 bases and J by 3 bases, 5 bases remained unmatched. Germline assignment: CDR1 SGHTA and CDR2 FQGNSA.

As DNA, the CDR3 is TGTGCCAGCAGCTCGGGACAGCCTCTCTACGAGCAGTACTTC. It is translated as CASSSGQPLYEQYF. The chain has TRBV13 and TRBJ2-7; 7 bases fit TRBD1. Per the germline V gene, CDR1 is PRHDT and CDR2 is FYEKMQ (reference sequence). The V segment lost 4 bases and the J segment 3 bases; nucleotides outside the gene matches: 6. The CDR3 runs 14 residues.

V gene TRBV28 combines with J gene TRBJ2-2; D gene unclear. CDR3 length: 14 amino acids. Trimming left V 1 base short and J 7 bases short, with 10 bases between. Germline V lookup: CDR1 MDHEN, CDR2 SYDVKM. The CDR3 protein is CASSLSLGHGELFF. The CDR3 nucleotides read TGTGCCAGCAGTTTATCGCTGGGTCACGGGGAGCTGTTTTTT. The variable domain in full, completed from reference TRBV28 and TRBJ2-2, reads DVKVTQSSRYLVKRTGEKVFLECVQDMDHENMFWYRQDPGLGLRLIYFSYDVKMKEKGDIPEGYSVSREKKERFSLILESASTNQTSMYLCASSLSLGHGELFFGEGSRLTVL.

The chain carries TRBV7-2 and TRBJ2-7, with no clear D. V lost 4 bases to trimming and J lost 0 bases, with 7 bases between them. The germline V gene has CDR1 SGHTA and CDR2 FQGNSA. The CDR3 totals 13 residues. The chain's CDR3 is CASSSVASYEQYF. The DNA of the CDR3 is TGTGCCAGCAGCTCAGTCGCCTCCTACGAGCAGTACTTC.

The sample holds one count of this clone. The genes are TRBV27 and TRBJ1-1; 8 bases align to TRBD1. This CDR3 has 14 amino acids. The germline gives CDR1 MNHEY, CDR2 SMNVEV (reference sequence). Germline trimming cut 6 bases from V and 3 bases from J; bases unmatched to any gene: 6. CDR3 sequence (DNA): TGTGCCAGCAGAACAGGGGGGGGTTACACTGAAGCTTTCTTT. It yields the protein CASRTGGGYTEAFF.

The gene calls are TRBV28 and TRBJ2-3, with 9 bases fitting TRBD1. This CDR3 region has 14 residues. V was pared by 6 bases and J by 3 bases, with 4 bases of the junction left unmatched. The germline gives CDR1 MDHEN, CDR2 SYDVKM. In DNA form, the CDR3 reads TGTGCCAGCAGCTCAGGACAGGGGACAGATACGCAGTATTTT. This sequence encodes CASSSGQGTDTQYF. Full variable domain (outside the CDR3, taken from reference TRBV28 and TRBJ2-3): DVKVTQSSRYLVKRTGEKVFLECVQDMDHENMFWYRQDPGLGLRLIYFSYDVKMKEKGDIPEGYSVSREKKERFSLILESASTNQTSMYLCASSSGQGTDTQYFGPGTRLTVL.

V gene TRBV5-1 combines with J gene TRBJ2-3; 10 bases align to TRBD1. This CDR3 region has 18 residues. Germline-derived CDR1 and CDR2 are SGHRS and YFSETQ. V shed 2 bases, J shed 4 bases, and the junction held 13 bases outside the gene matches. The CDR3 DNA follows: TGCGCCAGCAGCTTCATGTCGGGGACAGGGGAATTTGCAGATACGCAGTATTTT. Its protein is CASSFMSGTGEFADTQYF.

The V and J genes are TRBV27 and TRBJ2-7; 9 positions agree with TRBD1. This CDR3 has 14 amino acids. The V gene's germline CDR1 is MNHEY and CDR2 SMNVEV (reference sequence). J was trimmed by 4 bases and V by 6 bases; bases with no gene match: 7. The CDR3 DNA reads as TGTGCCAGCAGACCCGGGACAGGGATATACGAGCAGTACTTC. Amino acids: CASRPGTGIYEQYF.

The chain uses TRBV10-3 and TRBJ2-2; 9 nucleotides align to TRBD1. After removal of 10 bases from V and 4 bases from J, the junction contained 7 bases not matched to a gene. Germline V gives CDR1 ENHRY, CDR2 SYGVKD. CDR3 size: 14 residues. The CDR3 spells CATRTGDLTGELFF. The CDR3 DNA reads TGTGCCACGCGGACAGGGGACCTCACCGGGGAGCTGTTTTTT.

The chain couples TRBV6-5 to TRBJ2-7; a possible D gene is TRBD1 (5 bases). CDR3 length equals 14 residues. CDR1 and CDR2 (germline): MNHEY, SVGAGI. Trimming took off 7 bases at V and 2 bases at J, with 15 bases between the two ends. In DNA, the CDR3 is TGTGCCAGCAACGCGGACAACAGACCCTACGAGCAGTACTTC. Protein product: CASNADNRPYEQYF.

The chain has TRBV15 and TRBJ2-2; D call uncertain. Per germline, CDR1 LNHNV and CDR2 YYDKDF (reference sequence). V lost 8 bases and J lost 6, with 13 bases in between. This CDR3 is built from 13 residues. CDR3 amino acids: CATGFFMAGELFF. The CDR3 DNA reads as TGTGCCACCGGTTTTTTTATGGCCGGGGAGCTGTTTTTT.

V and J are TRBV4-1 and TRBJ2-1; unclear D gene. Deletions cut 1 base from V and 0 bases from J, with 13 bases between. The CDR3 spans 17 residues. Germline values: CDR1 MGHRA, CDR2 YSYEKL. CDR3 sequence: CASSQGMAPHSYNEQFF. The CDR3 DNA sequence: TGCGCCAGCAGCCAAGGAATGGCCCCGCACTCCTACAATGAGCAGTTCTTC.

This chain uses TRBV9 with TRBJ2-3; no firm D call. The CDR3 loop spans 12 amino acids. Looked up from germline, CDR1 is SGDLS and CDR2 is YYNGEE. V lost 3 bases to trimming and J lost 4 bases, with 6 bases between them. The CDR3 protein is CASSGWSDTQYF. The CDR3, as DNA: TGTGCCAGCAGCGGATGGTCAGATACGCAGTATTTT.

The rearrangement links TRBV19 to TRBJ1-5; no firm D call. The CDR3 consists of 15 residues. Germline values: CDR1 LNHDA, CDR2 SQIVND (reference sequence). Trimming pared 7 bases from V and 0 bases from J, leaving 13 bases between. The CDR3 coding sequence is TGTGCCAGTAAATTGAGGGAAGATAGCAATCAGCCCCAGCATTTT. It specifies CASKLREDSNQPQHF.

This clone was picked up one time. The chain carries TRBV7-3 and TRBJ2-1; 7 nucleotides agree with TRBD2. This CDR3 spans 16 amino acids. With 6 bases clipped from V and 7 bases from J, the junction kept 15 bases outside the gene matches. Per germline, CDR1 SGHTA and CDR2 FQGTGA. CDR3 nucleotide sequence: TGTGCCAGCAGTCCTCAACGAGCCAGCGGGATTAATGAGCAGTTCTTC. Protein: CASSPQRASGINEQFF.

The chain employs TRBV2 and TRBJ2-7; the D gene could be TRBD1 or TRBD2 (5 bases each). The CDR3 covers 16 residues. The V end lost 1 base, the J end lost 2 bases, and 15 bases lay between the germline ends. The V gene's germline CDR1 is SNHLY and CDR2 FYNNEI. Here the CDR3 DNA reads TGTGCCAGCAGTGAAGACTCGGGGCAATACACCTACGAGCAGTACTTC. Translating it yields CASSEDSGQYTYEQYF.

The chain employs TRBV7-9 and TRBJ1-2, with 9 bases that match TRBD1. The CDR3 contains 13 residues. After removal of 7 bases from V and 6 bases from J, the junction contained 6 bases not matched to a gene. Germline V gene sequence: CDR1 SEHNR, CDR2 FQNEAQ (reference sequence). CDR3 in amino acids: CASTPGTGHGYTF. The CDR3 DNA reads as TGTGCCAGCACCCCCGGGACAGGGCATGGCTACACCTTC.